These T cell receptor beta chains were read from a single sample in a study of blood T cells in healthy people across ages. TCRdb re-called the 5' RACE reads with MiXCR, one entry per CDR3 protein. The data show more than 650,000 distinct CDR3 sequences, about 48% seen once. Input material: blood. These receptors were collected from a man older than 75 in good health. Each CDR3 is given with its conserved first and last residue. Each record gives: clone size, V gene, J gene, D gene, CDR3 DNA, CDR3 protein. The D gene is left open where the match is weak. Only part of the rows carry a size: once, few, many, or a class if the clone is expanded.

.	TRBV7-2	TRBJ2-3	TRBD2	TGTGCCAGCCCGATTAGCGGGAGTAGGACAGATACGCAGTATTTT	CASPISGSRTDTQYF
.	TRBV20-1	TRBJ1-2	TRBD1	TGCAGTGCTAGAGATGGGGACAGGGAGTCTGGCTACACCTTC	CSARDGDRESGYTF
.	TRBV10-3	TRBJ2-1	.	TGTGCCATCAGTGCCAGGGGGGGAGTTTACAATGAGCAGTTCTTC	CAISARGGVYNEQFF
.	TRBV3-1	TRBJ2-7	.	TGTGCCAGCAGCCGTTTCGCCGCGGGCTCCAACGAGCAGTACTTC	CASSRFAAGSNEQYF
.	TRBV20-1	TRBJ2-1	TRBD1	TGCGGTTCCCCTCCCCCCCGACAGGGCTACAATGAGCAGTTCTTC	CGSPPPRQGYNEQFF
.	TRBV15	TRBJ2-7	TRBD2	TGTGCCACCAGCAGGATTACCCCGAGCGGGAGAGGGTCCTACGAGCAGTACTTC	CATSRITPSGRGSYEQYF
.	TRBV6-5	TRBJ2-5	TRBD1	TGTGCCAGCAGCCCAAGGGACAGGGGGATCGGAGAGCAGTACTTC	CASSPRDRGIGEQYF
.	TRBV20-1	TRBJ2-7	.	TGCAGTGCTTGGAGGGATTCCTACGAGCAGTACTTC	CSAWRDSYEQYF
.	TRBV2	TRBJ1-5	.	TGTGCCAGCAGCCCGACCATGGGGCACAATCAGCCCCAGCATTTT	CASSPTMGHNQPQHF
.	TRBV20-1	TRBJ2-4	TRBD2	TGCAGTGCTAGAGGGACTAGGGGAGGAGTTGGGGACATTCAGTACTTC	CSARGTRGGVGDIQYF
.	TRBV7-7	TRBJ2-5	TRBD2	TGTGCCAGCAGCTTCTTAGCGGGTTCGCAAGAGACCCAGTACTTC	CASSFLAGSQETQYF
.	TRBV5-1	TRBJ1-1	.	TGCGCCAGCAGCTTGGTAACGAACACTGAAGCTTTCTTT	CASSLVTNTEAFF
few	TRBV6-6	TRBJ1-5	.	TGTGCCAGCCAGGGTTTTCGGCAGCCCCAGCATTTT	CASQGFRQPQHF
.	TRBV11-2	TRBJ2-2	TRBD1	TGTGCCAGCAGCGTGACAGGGGAAAACACCGGGGAGCTGTTTTTT	CASSVTGENTGELFF
few	TRBV6-6	TRBJ2-1	.	TGTGCCAGCAGTCCGCGAGACATTGGCCCAGTGGAGTTCTTC	CASSPRDIGPVEFF
.	TRBV10-3	TRBJ2-7	.	TGTGCCATCAGTGAGTCGACTCAGGGTTACGAGCAGTACTTC	CAISESTQGYEQYF
.	TRBV19	TRBJ2-1	TRBD2	TGTGCCAGTAGTGCTCCCAGCGGGAGGGCCGGGGAGCAGTTCTTC	CASSAPSGRAGEQFF
.	TRBV12-3/TRBV12-4	TRBJ1-2	.	TGTGCCAGCAGATCGTTCGGGGGAAGTTACACCTTC	CASRSFGGSYTF
.	TRBV9	TRBJ1-5	.	TGTGCCAGCAGCGTAGGCAGCTATAGCAATCAGCCCCAGCATTTT	CASSVGSYSNQPQHF
few	TRBV12-5	TRBJ2-5	.	TGTGCTAGTGGTCCCTCTGGGGAAGAGACCCAGTACTTC	CASGPSGEETQYF
.	TRBV6-1	TRBJ2-1	.	TGTGCCAGCCGGAGCAGGCTCCCCAAGCGCAATGAGCAGTTCTTC	CASRSRLPKRNEQFF
once	TRBV2	TRBJ2-5	.	TGTGCCAGCAGCACGGGACGGCAAGAGACCCAGTACTTC	CASSTGRQETQYF
.	TRBV9	TRBJ1-2	.	TGTGCCAGCAGCGTGAGGGACGAAGAGTACTATGGCTACACCTTC	CASSVRDEEYYGYTF
.	TRBV29-1	TRBJ2-1	.	TGCAGCGCCCACAGATACAATGAGCAGTTCTTC	CSAHRYNEQFF
few	TRBV20-1	TRBJ2-6	TRBD2	TGCAGTGCTAGGAGCGGGATTAGCTCTGGGGCCAACGTCCTGACTTTC	CSARSGISSGANVLTF
few	TRBV2	TRBJ2-5	.	TGTGCCAGCAGTCAGGAGCGGGAGACCCAGTACTTC	CASSQERETQYF
.	TRBV6-5	TRBJ1-2	.	TGTGCCAGCAGTTATGGGACCGGAGCGGGCTATGGCTACACCTTC	CASSYGTGAGYGYTF
few	TRBV10-3	TRBJ2-5	.	TGTGCCATCAGTGAGGGTGGGGCGGCCCAAGAGACCCAGTACTTC	CAISEGGAAQETQYF